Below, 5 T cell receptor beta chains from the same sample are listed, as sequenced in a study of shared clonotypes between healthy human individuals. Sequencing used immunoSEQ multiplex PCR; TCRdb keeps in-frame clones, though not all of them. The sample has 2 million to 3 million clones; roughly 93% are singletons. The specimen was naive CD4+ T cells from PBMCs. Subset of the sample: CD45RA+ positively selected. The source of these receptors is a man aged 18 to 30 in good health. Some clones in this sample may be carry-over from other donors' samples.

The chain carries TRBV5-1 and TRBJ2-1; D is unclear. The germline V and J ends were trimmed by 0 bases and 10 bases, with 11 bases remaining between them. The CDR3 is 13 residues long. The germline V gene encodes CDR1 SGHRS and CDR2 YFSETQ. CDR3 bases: TGCGCCAGCAGCTTGGTCCCAATCGACGAGCAGTTCTTC. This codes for CASSLVPIDEQFF.

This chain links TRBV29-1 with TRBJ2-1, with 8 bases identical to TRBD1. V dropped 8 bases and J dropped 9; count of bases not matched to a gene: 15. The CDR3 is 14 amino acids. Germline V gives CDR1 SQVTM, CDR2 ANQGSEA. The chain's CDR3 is CSSSRTGRYVEQFF. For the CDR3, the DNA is TGCAGCTCCTCCCGGACAGGGAGATACGTTGAGCAGTTCTTC.

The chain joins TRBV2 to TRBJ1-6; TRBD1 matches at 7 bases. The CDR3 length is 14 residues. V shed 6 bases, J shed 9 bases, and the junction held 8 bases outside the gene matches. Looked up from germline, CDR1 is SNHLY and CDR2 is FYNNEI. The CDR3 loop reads CASSRRGTASPLHF. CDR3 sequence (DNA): TGTGCCAGCAGCCGACGTGGGACAGCTTCACCCCTCCACTTT.

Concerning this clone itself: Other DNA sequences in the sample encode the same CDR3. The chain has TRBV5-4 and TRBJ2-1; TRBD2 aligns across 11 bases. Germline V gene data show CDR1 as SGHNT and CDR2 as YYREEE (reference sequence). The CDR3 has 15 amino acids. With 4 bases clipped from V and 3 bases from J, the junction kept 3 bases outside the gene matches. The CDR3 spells CASSPGTSGYNEQFF. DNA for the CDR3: TGTGCCAGCAGCCCCGGGACTAGCGGCTACAATGAGCAGTTCTTC.

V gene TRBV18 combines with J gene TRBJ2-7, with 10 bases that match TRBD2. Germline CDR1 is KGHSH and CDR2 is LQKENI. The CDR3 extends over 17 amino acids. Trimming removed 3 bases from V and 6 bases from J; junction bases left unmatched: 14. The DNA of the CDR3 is TGTGCCAGCTCACCTGGACTAGCGGCTTCCCTTGCCGGCGAGCAGTACTTC. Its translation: CASSPGLAASLAGEQYF.